This is a list of T cell receptor beta chains from one sample in a study of graft-versus-host responses after intestinal transplantation. This table comes from immunoSEQ multiplex PCR, and its TCRdb copy is limited to in-frame clones, with some not included. The data show approximately 82,000 clones, approximately 95% seen once. Antigens of these TCRs are unknown. Sequencing used unstimulated CD8+ T cells sorted from spleen or lymph node cells, obtained before transplant. The receptors derive from a human donor who was the organ donor for an intestinal transplant. Both conserved end residues are part of each CDR3. A D gene is named only where the DNA matches it firmly. Clone size is not always given. Where it is, it says once, few, many or a class for expanded clones.

TRBD2	TRBV29-1	NA	TRBJ2-1	CSGTSGRYNEQFF	TGCAGCGGTACTAGCGGGAGGTACAATGAGCAGTTCTTC
NA	TRBV13	NA	TRBJ1-1	CASSSRGGASTEAFF	TGTGCCAGCAGCTCCCGCGGGGGGGCTAGCACTGAAGCTTTCTTT
NA	TRBV13	once	TRBJ2-2	CASSLPSASPSGELFF	TGTGCCAGCAGCTTACCCTCGGCTAGCCCCTCCGGGGAGCTGTTTTTT
TRBD1	TRBV15	once	TRBJ1-1	CATSETGGVEAFF	TGTGCCACCAGCGAGACAGGGGGCGTCGAAGCTTTCTTT
NA	TRBV5-4	NA	TRBJ2-1	CAIPGRTYNEQFF	TGTGCCATCCCCGGGAGAACCTACAATGAGCAGTTCTTC
NA	TRBV4-3	NA	TRBJ2-7	CASSQDRDTLSYEQYF	TGCGCCAGCAGCCAAGATCGAGACACCCTTTCCTACGAGCAGTACTTC
TRBD2	TRBV7-8	NA	TRBJ2-3	CASSLGLAGGPSDTQYF	TGTGCCAGCAGCTTGGGACTAGCGGGAGGGCCCTCAGATACGCAGTATTTT
NA	TRBV6-5	once	TRBJ1-5	CASSSSTALQPQHF	TGTGCCAGCAGTTCCTCGACAGCCCTTCAGCCCCAGCATTTT
NA	TRBV7-8	NA	TRBJ1-4	CASSATGQVEKLFF	TGTGCCAGCAGCGCTACTGGACAAGTTGAAAAACTGTTTTTT
NA	TRBV4-1	once	TRBJ2-5	CASSSLRGTQETQYF	TGCGCCAGCAGCTCCCTACGGGGGACCCAAGAGACCCAGTACTTC
NA	TRBV6-6	NA	TRBJ2-7	CASNSGSYEQYF	TGTGCCAGCAATAGCGGCTCCTACGAGCAGTACTTC
TRBD1	TRBV28	NA	TRBJ2-2	CASSVDRTGTGELFF	TGTGCCAGCAGTGTGGACAGGACGGGCACCGGGGAGCTGTTTTTT
NA	TRBV7-9	NA	TRBJ2-7	CASSLAGGYEQYF	TGTGCCAGCAGCTTGGCCGGGGGTTACGAGCAGTACTTC
NA	TRBV6-5	NA	TRBJ2-2	CASSPGVGGPGELFF	TGTGCCAGCAGTCCAGGGGTTGGGGGTCCCGGGGAGCTGTTTTTT
TRBD1	TRBV28	NA	TRBJ1-1	CASTSGGRTEAFF	TGTGCCAGCACCTCAGGGGGGCGGACTGAAGCTTTCTTT
NA	TRBV19	NA	TRBJ1-2	CASSPRWGGDDATF	TGTGCCAGTAGTCCCCGGTGGGGGGGGGACGACGCCACCTTC
TRBD2	TRBV7-6	NA	TRBJ2-1	CASSSRTSSYNEQFF	TGTGCCAGCAGCTCCAGGACTAGCTCCTACAATGAGCAGTTCTTC
NA	TRBV28	NA	TRBJ1-5	CASSPAGGQPQHF	TGTGCCAGCAGCCCCGCCGGGGGGCAGCCCCAGCATTTT
NA	TRBV4-3	NA	TRBJ2-3	CASSQVASGADTQYF	TGCGCCAGCAGCCAAGTTGCGTCCGGGGCAGATACGCAGTATTTT
NA	TRBV21-1	once	TRBJ2-5	CASSKVRVEETQYF	TGTGCCAGCAGCAAAGTGCGGGTCGAAGAGACCCAGTACTTC
TRBD1	TRBV28	NA	TRBJ2-7	CASSSTLLPDRAHEQYF	TGTGCCAGCAGTTCGACCCTATTACCTGACAGGGCCCACGAGCAGTACTTC
TRBD1	TRBV10-3	NA	TRBJ2-7	CAISESPGQSEEQYF	TGTGCCATCAGTGAGTCGCCGGGACAGTCGGAAGAGCAGTACTTC
NA	TRBV7-9	once	TRBJ1-2	CASSPGDGYGYTF	TGTGCCAGCAGCCCAGGGGACGGCTATGGCTACACCTTC
NA	TRBV6-4	NA	TRBJ2-3	CASSRLADSPDTQYF	TGTGCCAGCAGTAGGCTGGCGGACAGCCCAGATACGCAGTATTTT
NA	TRBV13	once	TRBJ2-7	CASSGHPGQGANEQYF	TGTGCCAGCAGCGGGCACCCCGGGCAGGGCGCCAACGAGCAGTACTTC
TRBD2	TRBV4-1	once	TRBJ2-1	CASSPVSGGHSYNEQFF	TGCGCCAGCAGCCCTGTTAGCGGGGGTCACTCCTACAATGAGCAGTTCTTC
NA	TRBV29-1	once	TRBJ2-3	CSVPRGPDTQYF	TGCAGCGTGCCCAGGGGCCCAGATACGCAGTATTTT
TRBD2	TRBV19	NA	TRBJ2-1	CAISPGSGGNEQFF	TGTGCCATTAGCCCCGGGAGCGGGGGAAATGAGCAGTTCTTC
NA	TRBV19	NA	TRBJ1-5	CASSIVGDQPQHF	TGTGCCAGTAGTATCGTCGGAGATCAGCCCCAGCATTTT
NA	TRBV15	NA	TRBJ1-1	CATSREAGFAEAFF	TGTGCCACCAGCAGAGAGGCGGGGTTCGCTGAAGCTTTCTTT
NA	TRBV28	NA	TRBJ1-3	CASSHDRIGVRSGNTIYF	TGTGCCAGCAGTCACGATCGGATAGGAGTACGGTCTGGAAACACCATATATTTT
TRBD1	TRBV4-1	NA	TRBJ1-1	CASSQLRDRGSPEAFF	TGCGCCAGCAGCCAATTGAGGGACAGGGGTTCCCCTGAAGCTTTCTTT
NA	TRBV12-5	NA	TRBJ2-2	CASGFHFGTGVYTGELFF	NA
NA	TRBV27	NA	TRBJ2-7	CASRQGNEQYF	TGTGCCAGCAGACAGGGTAACGAGCAGTACTTC
NA	TRBV25-1	once	TRBJ2-1	CASEDRLLNEQFF	TGTGCCAGCGAAGACAGACTTCTCAATGAGCAGTTCTTC
TRBD2	TRBV5-6	NA	TRBJ2-3	CASTGGGGTDTQYF	TGTGCCAGCACAGGCGGGGGGGGTACAGATACGCAGTATTTT
NA	TRBV18	NA	TRBJ1-1	CASSAGSPNTEAFF	TGTGCCAGCTCGGCCGGGAGCCCGAACACTGAAGCTTTCTTT
NA	TRBV27	once	TRBJ1-2	CASSFGRGLYGYTF	TGTGCCAGCAGTTTCGGCAGGGGCCTTTATGGCTACACCTTC
NA	TRBV19	NA	TRBJ2-5	CASSIGGLLQETQYF	TGTGCCAGTAGTATAGGGGGACTTCTACAAGAGACCCAGTACTTC
TRBD2	TRBV27	NA	TRBJ2-2	CASSIVASGRYAGELFF	TGTGCCAGCAGTATCGTGGCTAGCGGGAGATATGCCGGGGAGCTGTTTTTT
TRBD2	TRBV11-2	NA	TRBJ2-1	CASSLPGLAALEPHNEQFF	TGTGCCAGCAGCCTGCCGGGACTAGCGGCCCTGGAACCTCACAATGAGCAGTTCTTC
NA	TRBV6-1	NA	TRBJ2-3	CASSEPYTDTQYF	TGTGCCAGCAGTGAACCGTACACAGATACGCAGTATTTT
NA	TRBV9	once	TRBJ1-2	CASSSQRGHANYGYTF	TGTGCCAGCAGCTCCCAGAGGGGACACGCTAACTATGGCTACACCTTC
NA	TRBV2	NA	TRBJ1-1	CASRGRNTEAFF	TGTGCCAGCAGGGGGCGGAACACTGAAGCTTTCTTT
NA	TRBV27	NA	TRBJ2-1	CASMPSAYNEQFF	TGTGCCAGCATGCCCTCGGCCTACAATGAGCAGTTCTTC
NA	TRBV7-2	NA	TRBJ1-4	CASSASTEQFLHVNEKLFF	TGTGCCAGCAGCGCCTCGACGGAACAGTTCCTCCACGTTAATGAAAAACTGTTTTTT
NA	TRBV28	NA	TRBJ2-5	CASSLLVGAETQYF	TGTGCCAGCAGTTTACTTGTCGGTGCGGAGACCCAGTACTTC
TRBD1	TRBV5-8	NA	TRBJ2-5	CASTIGTEQETQYF	TGTGCCAGCACAATTGGGACAGAACAAGAGACCCAGTACTTC
NA	TRBV15	NA	TRBJ2-1	CATSRVRGVEAYNEQFF	TGTGCCACCAGCAGAGTCCGCGGGGTCGAGGCCTACAATGAGCAGTTCTTC
NA	TRBV6-5	NA	TRBJ1-1	CASSGQSNTEAFF	TGTGCCAGCAGTGGACAGTCGAACACTGAAGCTTTCTTT
NA	TRBV29-1	NA	TRBJ2-7	CSVVGASTENEQYF	TGCAGCGTTGTGGGGGCCTCAACGGAGAACGAGCAGTACTTC
NA	TRBV11-2	NA	TRBJ2-3	CASSLLGRGVYTQYF	TGTGCCAGCAGCTTACTTGGCAGGGGGGTCTATACGCAGTATTTT
NA	TRBV19	NA	TRBJ2-1	CASSIDRWGDMSSYNEQFF	TGTGCCAGTAGTATAGATCGCTGGGGAGATATGAGCTCCTACAATGAGCAGTTCTTC
TRBD2	TRBV28	NA	TRBJ2-1	CASSPGLADNEQFF	TGTGCCAGCAGTCCGGGACTAGCGGACAATGAGCAGTTCTTC